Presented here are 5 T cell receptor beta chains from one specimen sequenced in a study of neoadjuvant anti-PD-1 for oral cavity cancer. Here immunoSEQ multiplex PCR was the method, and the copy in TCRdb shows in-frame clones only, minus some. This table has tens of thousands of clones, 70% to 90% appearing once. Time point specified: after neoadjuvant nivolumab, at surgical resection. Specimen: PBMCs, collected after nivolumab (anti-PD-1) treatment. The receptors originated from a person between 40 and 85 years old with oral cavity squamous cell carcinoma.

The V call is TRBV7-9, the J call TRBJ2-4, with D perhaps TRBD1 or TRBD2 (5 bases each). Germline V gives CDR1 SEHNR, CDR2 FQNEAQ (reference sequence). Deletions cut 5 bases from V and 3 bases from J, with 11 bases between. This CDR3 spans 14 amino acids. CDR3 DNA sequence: TGTGCCAGCAGCCCCCAGGGAGACAAAAACATTCAGTACTTC. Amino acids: CASSPQGDKNIQYF.

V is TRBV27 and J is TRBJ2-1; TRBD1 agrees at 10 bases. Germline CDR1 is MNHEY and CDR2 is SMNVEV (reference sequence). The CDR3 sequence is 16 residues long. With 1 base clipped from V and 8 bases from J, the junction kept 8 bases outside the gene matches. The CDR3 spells CASSLLGQGLGDEQFF. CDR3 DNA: TGTGCCAGCAGTTTATTGGGACAGGGGTTGGGGGATGAGCAGTTCTTC.

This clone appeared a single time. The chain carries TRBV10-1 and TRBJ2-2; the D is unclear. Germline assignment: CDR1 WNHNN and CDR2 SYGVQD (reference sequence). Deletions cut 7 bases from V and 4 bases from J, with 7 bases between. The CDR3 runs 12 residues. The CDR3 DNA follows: TGCGCCAGCAAAGGAAGCACCGGGGAGCTGTTTTTT. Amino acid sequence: CASKGSTGELFF.

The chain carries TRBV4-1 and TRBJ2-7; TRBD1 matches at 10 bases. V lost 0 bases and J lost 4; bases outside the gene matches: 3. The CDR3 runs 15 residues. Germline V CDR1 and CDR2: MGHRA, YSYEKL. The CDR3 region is CASSQEGQGRYEQYF. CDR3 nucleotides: TGCGCCAGCAGCCAAGAGGGACAGGGGAGATACGAGCAGTACTTC.

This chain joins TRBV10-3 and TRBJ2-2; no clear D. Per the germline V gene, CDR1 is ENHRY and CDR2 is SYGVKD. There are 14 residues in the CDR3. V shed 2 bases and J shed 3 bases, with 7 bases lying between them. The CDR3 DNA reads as TGTGCCATCAGTGAGCTGTCGGACACCGGGGAGCTGTTTTTT. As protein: CAISELSDTGELFF.